This T cell receptor beta chain was found in a study of monozygotic twins with inflammatory bowel disease. Study findings and constraints: Patients with IBD had less TCRbeta diversity (inverse Simpson) than their healthy co-twins. Clonotype sharing was lower in IBD patients than healthy twins, most markedly with disease activity.

TCRdb reanalyzed the 5' RACE reads and collapses them to one entry per CDR3 protein, without DNA. The table counts about 380,000 distinct CDR3 sequences; 2% to 3% lies in the top ten. Worth noting for this clonotype: The antigen is unknown.

Germline lookup yields CDR1 SGHAT and CDR2 FQNNGV. There are 15 residues in the CDR3. This receptor was taken from a human donor with ulcerative colitis or Crohn's disease, or a healthy co-twin of an affected twin (not recorded which). The sequencing sample was made of blood. The chain is built from TRBV11-2 and TRBJ2-5; the TCRdb D gene call, TRBD1, has no DNA to confirm it. The CDR3 sequence: CASSPLARGQETQYF.